This T cell receptor (beta chain) emerged from a study of monozygotic twins with inflammatory bowel disease. Study-level results: Possibly because of limited power, concordant and discordant twins showed no difference in repertoire similarity.

TCRdb derives one entry per CDR3 protein from the 5' RACE reads, leaving out DNA. In all, the sample yields 160,000 or so distinct CDR3 sequences. The CDR3 contains 13 residues. CDR1 SGHRS and CDR2 YFSETQ come from the germline V gene. As concerns this clonotype: No antigen is known for it.

This clonotype originated in a human donor with ulcerative colitis or Crohn's disease, or a healthy co-twin of an affected twin (not recorded which). V is TRBV5-1 and J is TRBJ1-2; the D call from TCRdb, TRBD1, cannot be confirmed without DNA. Sequencing was performed on blood. The chain's CDR3 is CASGQAVNYGYTF.